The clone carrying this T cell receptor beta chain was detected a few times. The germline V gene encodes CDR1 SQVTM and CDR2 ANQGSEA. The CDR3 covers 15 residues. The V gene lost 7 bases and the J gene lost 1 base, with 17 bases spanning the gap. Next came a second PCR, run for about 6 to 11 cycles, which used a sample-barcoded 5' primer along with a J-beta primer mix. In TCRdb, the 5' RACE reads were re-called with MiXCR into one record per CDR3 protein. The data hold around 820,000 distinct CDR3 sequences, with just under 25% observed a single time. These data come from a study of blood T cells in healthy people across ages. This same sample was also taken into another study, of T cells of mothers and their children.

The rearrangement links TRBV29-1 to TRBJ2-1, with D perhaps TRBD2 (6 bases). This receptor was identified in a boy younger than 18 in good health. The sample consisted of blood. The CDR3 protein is CSAQGGAPSYNEQFF. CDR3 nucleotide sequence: TGCAGCGCCCAAGGCGGGGCACCATCCTACAATGAGCAGTTCTTC.